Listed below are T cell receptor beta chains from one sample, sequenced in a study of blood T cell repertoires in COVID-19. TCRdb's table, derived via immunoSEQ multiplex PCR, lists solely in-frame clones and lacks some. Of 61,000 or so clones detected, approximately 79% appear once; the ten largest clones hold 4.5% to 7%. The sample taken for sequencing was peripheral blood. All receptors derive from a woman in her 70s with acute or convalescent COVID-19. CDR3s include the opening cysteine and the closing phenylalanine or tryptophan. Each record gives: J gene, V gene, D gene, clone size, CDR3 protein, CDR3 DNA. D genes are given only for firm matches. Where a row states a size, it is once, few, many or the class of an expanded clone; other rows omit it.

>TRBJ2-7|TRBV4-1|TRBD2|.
CASSQDVVAGAFEQYF
TGCGCCAGCAGCCAAGATGTAGTAGCGGGGGCCTTCGAGCAGTACTTC
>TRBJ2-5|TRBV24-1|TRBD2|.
CATSGSGTSGKETQYF
TGTGCCACCAGTGGCTCCGGGACTAGCGGGAAAGAGACCCAGTACTTC
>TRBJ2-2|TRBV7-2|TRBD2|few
CASSSRGGPKTGELFF
TGTGCCAGCAGCTCGCGGGGGGGCCCGAAAACCGGGGAGCTGTTTTTT
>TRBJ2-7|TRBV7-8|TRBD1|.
CASSPVFGTGNSYEQYF
TGTGCCAGCAGCCCCGTTTTCGGGACAGGGAATAGCTACGAGCAGTACTTC
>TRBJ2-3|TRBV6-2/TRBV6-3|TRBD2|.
CASSPRLAGGPDTQYF
TGTGCCAGCAGCCCTAGACTAGCGGGGGGGCCAGATACGCAGTATTTT
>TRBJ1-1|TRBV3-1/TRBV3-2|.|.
CASSQSDRSPEAFF
TGTGCCAGCAGCCAGTCCGACAGGAGTCCTGAAGCTTTCTTT
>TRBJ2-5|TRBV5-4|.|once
CASSLPTGRGQETQYF
TGTGCCAGCAGCTTGCCCACAGGGAGGGGGCAAGAGACCCAGTACTTC
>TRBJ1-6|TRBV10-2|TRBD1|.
CASRPGQGGNSPLHF
TGCGCCAGCAGGCCGGGACAGGGTGGGAATTCACCCCTCCACTTT
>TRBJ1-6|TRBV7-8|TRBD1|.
CASSFRDRVNNSPLHF
TGTGCCAGCAGCTTCCGGGACAGGGTAAACAATTCACCCCTCCACTTT
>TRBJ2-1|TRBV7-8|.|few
CASSPNLAKYYNEQFF
TGTGCCAGCAGCCCGAATTTGGCCAAATACTACAATGAGCAGTTCTTC
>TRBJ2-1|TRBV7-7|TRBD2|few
CASSLAGEHNEQFF
TGTGCTAGCAGCTTAGCGGGCGAGCACAATGAGCAGTTCTTC
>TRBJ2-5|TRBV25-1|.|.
CASSARAAREETQYF
TGTGCCAGCAGTGCTCGGGCAGCGCGGGAAGAGACCCAGTACTTC
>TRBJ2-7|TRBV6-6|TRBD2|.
CASSRGRTSGGTSYEQYF
TGTGCCAGCAGTCGAGGACGGACTAGCGGGGGGACCTCCTACGAGCAGTACTTC
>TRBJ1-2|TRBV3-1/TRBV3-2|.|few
CASSQVEGVGTF
TGTGCCAGCAGCCAAGTTGAGGGGGTAGGCACCTTC
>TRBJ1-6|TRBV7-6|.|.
CASSPGGGPLHF
TGTGCCAGCAGCCCGGGGGGGGGACCCCTCCACTTT
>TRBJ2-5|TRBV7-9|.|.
CASSPGGKETQYF
TGTGCCAGCAGCCCAGGGGGGAAAGAGACCCAGTACTTC
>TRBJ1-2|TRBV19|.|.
CASSALMDGYTF
TGTGCCAGTAGTGCCCTAATGGATGGCTACACCTTC
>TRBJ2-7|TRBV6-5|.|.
CASSSSVNEQYF
TGTGCCAGCAGTTCTAGTGTTAACGAGCAGTACTTC
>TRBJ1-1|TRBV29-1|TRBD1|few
CSAGTGVNTEAFF
TGCAGCGCCGGGACAGGGGTGAACACTGAAGCTTTCTTT
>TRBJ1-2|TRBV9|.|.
CASSAGSYGYTF
TGTGCCAGCAGCGCGGGAAGCTATGGCTACACCTTC
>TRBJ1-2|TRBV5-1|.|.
CASSLAGGYGYTF
TGCGCCAGCAGCTTGGCGGGGGGCTATGGCTACACCTTC
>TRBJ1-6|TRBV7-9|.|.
CASSLEGFSPLHF
TGTGCCAGCAGCTTGGAGGGATTTTCACCCCTCCACTTT
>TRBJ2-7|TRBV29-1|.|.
CSVDGSASKQYF
TGCAGCGTCGACGGGTCGGCTAGTAAGCAGTACTTC
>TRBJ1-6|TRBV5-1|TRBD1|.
CASSSGQGVSPLHF
TGCGCCAGCAGCTCCGGACAGGGGGTCTCACCCCTCCACTTT
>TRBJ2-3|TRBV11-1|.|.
CASSFEDTDTQYF
TGTGCCAGCAGCTTCGAGGACACAGATACGCAGTATTTT
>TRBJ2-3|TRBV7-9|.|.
CASSLPGGGTDTQYF
TGTGCCAGCAGCTTACCGGGGGGCGGCACAGATACGCAGTATTTT
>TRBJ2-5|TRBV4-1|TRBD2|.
CASSLGLAGGEETQYF
TGCGCCAGCAGCCTCGGACTAGCGGGGGGGGAGGAGACCCAGTACTTC
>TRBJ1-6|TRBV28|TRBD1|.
CASSPGQGGAYNSPLHF
TGTGCCAGCTCTCCTGGACAGGGTGGAGCCTATAATTCACCCCTCCACTTT
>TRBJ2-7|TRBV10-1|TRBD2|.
CASSEGPSGVYEQYF
TGCGCCAGCAGTGAAGGGCCGAGCGGGGTTTACGAGCAGTACTTC
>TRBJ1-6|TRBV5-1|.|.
CASSLDSLSPLHF
TGCGCCAGCAGCTTGGACAGTTTATCACCCCTCCACTTT
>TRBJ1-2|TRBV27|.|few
CASSLPGDGYTF
TGTGCCAGCAGTTTACCAGGGGATGGCTACACCTTC
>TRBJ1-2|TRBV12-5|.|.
CASGLSIPGYYGYTF
TGTGCTAGTGGTTTGTCTATTCCGGGATACTATGGCTACACCTTC
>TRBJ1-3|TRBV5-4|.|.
CASSLAGIQSSGNTIYF
TGTGCCAGCAGCTTGGCCGGTATTCAAAGCTCTGGAAACACCATATATTTT
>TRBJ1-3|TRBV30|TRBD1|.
CAWSETGGSGNTIYF
TGTGCCTGGAGTGAAACAGGGGGCTCTGGAAACACCATATATTTT
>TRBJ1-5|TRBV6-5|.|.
CASSDRPNQPQHF
TGTGCCAGCAGCGACAGACCCAATCAGCCCCAGCATTTT
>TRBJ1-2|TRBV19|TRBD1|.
CASSIGGQGSYGYTF
TGTGCCAGTAGTATAGGAGGACAGGGGAGCTATGGCTACACCTTC
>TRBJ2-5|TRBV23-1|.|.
CASMRETQYF
TGCGCCAGCATGAGAGAGACCCAGTACTTC
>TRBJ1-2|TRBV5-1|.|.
CASSLQLNYGYTF
TGCGCCAGCAGCCTACAGCTTAACTATGGCTACACCTTC
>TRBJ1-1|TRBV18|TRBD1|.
CASSGQGNTEAFF
TGTGCCAGCTCAGGACAGGGGAACACTGAAGCTTTCTTT
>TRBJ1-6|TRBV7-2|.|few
CASSLGLANSPLHF
TGTGCCAGCAGCTTAGGTCTAGCTAATTCACCCCTCCACTTT
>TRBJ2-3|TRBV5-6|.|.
CASSEIFRGTPDTQYF
TGTGCCAGCAGCGAGATTTTTAGGGGAACCCCAGATACGCAGTATTTT